The rows below give T cell receptor beta chains drawn from one sample of a study of T cell responses to AZD1222 COVID-19 vaccine. The table came from immunoSEQ multiplex PCR; TCRdb's copy has only in-frame clones and leaves some out. The sample shows under 150,000 clones, approximately 94% of them seen only once. The material was peripheral blood, obtained on day 0 of AZD1222 vaccination. Receptors originate from an adult in good health. The CDR3 runs from the conserved cysteine through the conserved F or W. The D gene is left open where the match is weak. Rows give clone size only sometimes, using once, few, many, or a class for an expanded clone.

.	TRBJ2-2	.	TRBV11-2	TGTGCCAGCAGCTTAGTGGCGGGAAGCACCGGGGAGCTGTTTTTT	CASSLVAGSTGELFF
TRBD2	TRBJ2-3	.	TRBV3-1/TRBV3-2	TGTGCCGCCCGGACTAGCGGGGAACCCAATACGCAGTATTTT	CAARTSGEPNTQYF
.	TRBJ2-2	.	TRBV19	TGTGCCAGTAGTTATAGCGCCGGGGAGCTGTTTTTT	CASSYSAGELFF
.	TRBJ1-2	.	TRBV7-8	TGTGCCAGCAGCCAGAAAACGCTCGAGGGCGATGGCTACACCTTC	CASSQKTLEGDGYTF
.	TRBJ1-5	.	TRBV5-8	TGTGCCAGCAGCTTGGTTTGGCAGGGACAGCCCCAGCATTTT	CASSLVWQGQPQHF
TRBD1	TRBJ1-5	.	TRBV19	TGTGCCAGTAGTGGACAGGGTGGCAATCAGCCCCAGCATTTT	CASSGQGGNQPQHF
.	TRBJ2-1	.	TRBV5-1	TGCGCCAGCAGCCCGGCGGGCTTTGAGGATGAGCAGTTCTTC	CASSPAGFEDEQFF
TRBD2	TRBJ2-7	.	TRBV6-2/TRBV6-3	TGTGCCAGCAGTTACTCCCCTAGCGGGATGAGCGAGCAGTACTTC	CASSYSPSGMSEQYF
.	TRBJ2-5	.	TRBV11-2	TGTGCCAGCAGCTTAGATCCTCCCAGGCAAGAGACCCAGTACTTC	CASSLDPPRQETQYF
.	TRBJ1-2	.	TRBV18	TGTGCCAGCTCATCGATACAGGGAAGGGCGAACTATGGCTACACCTTC	CASSSIQGRANYGYTF
.	TRBJ2-7	.	TRBV27	TGTGCCAGCAGGGCCTTAGATACCTACGAGCAGTACTTC	CASRALDTYEQYF
.	TRBJ1-5	.	TRBV3-1/TRBV3-2	TGTGCCAGCAGCCCCACCGACCAAAATCAGCCCCAGCATTTT	CASSPTDQNQPQHF
.	TRBJ2-7	.	TRBV10-3	TGTGCCATCAGTGAGTCGAAAGGAGGGTATGTTCCCTACGAGCAGTACTTC	CAISESKGGYVPYEQYF
.	TRBJ2-7	.	TRBV7-2	TGTGCCAGCAGCCCTGGGCCAAGCCGGGACTACGAGCAGTACTTC	CASSPGPSRDYEQYF
TRBD2	TRBJ2-3	.	TRBV7-8	TGTGCCAGCAGCTCCAGCGGGACTAGCACAGATACGCAGTATTTT	CASSSSGTSTDTQYF
TRBD2	TRBJ2-3	.	TRBV7-2	TGTGCCAGCAGCCTATATCTAGCGGGAGACACAGATACGCAGTATTTT	CASSLYLAGDTDTQYF
.	TRBJ1-6	.	TRBV6-5	TGTGCCAGCGGGGAAAGGGCGGGCTCACCCCTCCACTTT	CASGERAGSPLHF
.	TRBJ2-1	.	TRBV12-3/TRBV12-4	TGTGCCAGCAGTTTAGCGCTTTTCCATGAGCAGTTCTTC	CASSLALFHEQFF
.	TRBJ1-2	.	TRBV19	TGTGCCAGTAGTAAAAGAAGGGGAGATGGCTACACCTTC	CASSKRRGDGYTF
.	TRBJ2-7	.	TRBV30	TGTGCCTGGAGTGTCAGGGGGGACGAGCAGTACTTC	CAWSVRGDEQYF
TRBD2	TRBJ2-2	.	TRBV9	TGTGCCAGCACCTACGGACTAGCGGGGATTAACACCGGGGAGCTGTTTTTT	CASTYGLAGINTGELFF
.	TRBJ2-7	.	TRBV12-3/TRBV12-4	TGTGCCACCTCACGGGGGAACGAGCAGTACTTC	CATSRGNEQYF
TRBD1	TRBJ2-1	.	TRBV4-1	TGCGCCAGCAGCCCCATTGCGACAGGGTATGAGCAGTTCTTC	CASSPIATGYEQFF
TRBD1	TRBJ1-1	.	TRBV9	TGTGCCAGCAGTCGTACAGGGGCTTCTGAAGCTTTCTTT	CASSRTGASEAFF
TRBD2	TRBJ2-1	.	TRBV6-2/TRBV6-3	TGTGCCAGCAGCTCCCCGACTAGCGGGAGGATTTACAATGAGCAGTTCTTC	CASSSPTSGRIYNEQFF
.	TRBJ2-2	.	TRBV7-9	TGTGCCAGCTCTCCCATTGACGGGAGTCTCACCGGGGAGCTGTTTTTT	CASSPIDGSLTGELFF
.	TRBJ2-2	.	TRBV6-1	TGTGCCAGCAGTGAAGTGCACCCCGCGAACACCGGGGAGCTGTTTTTT	CASSEVHPANTGELFF
TRBD1	TRBJ1-2	.	TRBV7-9	TGTGCCAGCAGCTTGGGACAGGTCTATGGCTACACCTTC	CASSLGQVYGYTF
TRBD2	TRBJ2-5	.	TRBV11-2	TGTGCCAGCAGCTTAGATTCGAGAGGGGCGGGGGACGAGACCCAGTACTTC	CASSLDSRGAGDETQYF
TRBD1	TRBJ1-3	.	TRBV7-2	TGTGCCAGCACCTACGGGACAGGGGGCAACACCATATATTTT	CASTYGTGGNTIYF
.	TRBJ1-6	.	TRBV6-2/TRBV6-3	TGTGCCAGCAGTTTTTGGGGGCACGAGGATAATTCACCCCTCCACTTT	CASSFWGHEDNSPLHF
.	TRBJ1-1	few	TRBV3-1/TRBV3-2	TGTGCCAGCAGCCAAGAAATGGACGTTGAAGCTTTCTTT	CASSQEMDVEAFF
.	TRBJ2-5	.	TRBV7-9	TGTGCCAGCAGCCCCTCAAGAGCGGGCCAAGAGACCCAGTACTTC	CASSPSRAGQETQYF
TRBD1	TRBJ2-2	.	TRBV7-9	TGTGCCAGCAGCTCACAGGGGGGGAACACCGGGGAGCTGTTTTTT	CASSSQGGNTGELFF
TRBD1	TRBJ1-6	.	TRBV9	TGTGCCAGCAGCCCCGGACAGGGGAGGCATTCACCCCTCCACTTT	CASSPGQGRHSPLHF
.	TRBJ1-4	.	TRBV28	TGTGCCAGCAGACCCGGAGAGGGGGGAGTAGAAAAACTGTTTTTT	CASRPGEGGVEKLFF
TRBD1	TRBJ1-1	.	TRBV6-1	TGTGCCAGCAGTGATCCGGGACAGGGGACGAACACTGAAGCTTTCTTT	CASSDPGQGTNTEAFF
TRBD2	TRBJ2-5	.	TRBV6-2/TRBV6-3	TGTGCCAGCAGTGCCTGGACTAGCCAAGAGACCCAGTACTTC	CASSAWTSQETQYF
.	TRBJ2-7	once	TRBV11-2	TGTGCCAGCAGCCCCGCGGGGGGACAGAGTCCTTACGAGCAGTACTTC	CASSPAGGQSPYEQYF
.	TRBJ1-2	.	TRBV14	TGTGCCAGCAGCCTACAGGGCTGGTACGGCTACACCTTC	CASSLQGWYGYTF
.	TRBJ1-2	.	TRBV19	TGTGCCAGTAGTCCCCGGTCGGATGGTTACGGCTACACCTTC	CASSPRSDGYGYTF
.	TRBJ1-4	once	TRBV21-1	TGTGCCAGCACCTATCTACAGGGGACTTCGAAAAAAGCAACTAATGAAAAACTGTTTTTT	CASTYLQGTSKKATNEKLFF
.	TRBJ2-5	.	TRBV5-6	TGTGCCAGCAGCTTGGGGATCCAAGAGACCCAGTACTTC	CASSLGIQETQYF
.	TRBJ2-7	.	TRBV20-1	TGCAGTGCTAGTCTCCAGGGCCACCCCGGCGAGCAGTACTTC	CSASLQGHPGEQYF
.	TRBJ1-2	.	TRBV6-2/TRBV6-3	TGTGCCAGCAGTTACTCACCGACCTATGGCTACACCTTC	CASSYSPTYGYTF
TRBD1	TRBJ2-7	.	TRBV28	TGTGCCAGCGGGGGGACAGGGGGTGACGAGCAGTACTTC	CASGGTGGDEQYF
TRBD1	TRBJ1-1	.	TRBV7-6	TGTGCCAGCAGCTTAAGGGGACAGGGAAGGACTGAAGCTTTCTTT	CASSLRGQGRTEAFF
.	TRBJ2-7	.	TRBV6-2/TRBV6-3	TGTGCCAGCAGTTACTCGAGTCGTTTCTCCTACGAGCAGTACTTC	CASSYSSRFSYEQYF
TRBD2	TRBJ2-7	.	TRBV7-9	TGTGCCAGCAGCTCTACCCGACTAGCGGGGGGCTGGACCTACGAGCAGTACTTC	CASSSTRLAGGWTYEQYF
TRBD1	TRBJ1-4	once	TRBV15	TGTGCCACCAGCAGGGGGGACAGTGGTGAAAAACTGTTTTTT	CATSRGDSGEKLFF
.	TRBJ2-2	few	TRBV12-5	TGTGCTAGTGGTTCCCTCCGGTACACCGGGGAGCTGTTTTTT	CASGSLRYTGELFF
TRBD1	TRBJ2-2	.	TRBV5-6	TGTGCCAGCATCAGACAGGGGGCAATCACCGGGGAGCTGTTTTTT	CASIRQGAITGELFF
.	TRBJ1-1	.	TRBV5-1	TGCGCCAGCAGCTTGGCCGTCCATAACACTGAAGCTTTCTTT	CASSLAVHNTEAFF
.	TRBJ1-5	.	TRBV6-2/TRBV6-3	TGTGCCAGCAGTTACTCTCGAGATCTGCCCCAGCATTTT	CASSYSRDLPQHF